One T cell receptor (beta chain) is described in this entry. Many counts were recorded for this clonotype. Its specific antigen is unknown. No clone much larger than this one lies a single base away; base qualities are absent. The sample's time point label, in plain terms: persistent/refractory GD, antithyroid drugs over 5 years with positive TRAb. For both TCR sequencing and RNA sequencing, RNA was extracted from PBMCs using TRIzol. The diagnosis of Graves' disease was made according to American Thyroid Association guidelines. Recruitment of patients was carried out at an endocrinology department in Xi'an, China. From each patient, approximately 9 milliliters of peripheral blood was collected into an EDTA anticoagulant tube. Ficoll Paque Plus density gradient separation was used to isolate PBMCs, and no further T cell sorting was done. RNA quality was checked with an Agilent 2100 Bioanalyzer and agarose gel, and concentration with a NanoDrop 2000.

This sample is drawn from a study of regulatory T cells in long-lasting Graves disease (dated by TCRdb to about 2021). General notes on the study: To count as having persistent Graves' disease, a patient had to have received antithyroid drug treatment for over 5 years with TSH receptor autoantibodies remaining persistently positive. Peripheral blood TCR sequencing and RNA sequencing compared persistent Graves' disease patients with newly diagnosed Graves' disease patients. The study was conducted in China and was registered as a clinical trial. A total of approximately 35 samples underwent TCR sequencing: around 13 from persistent and approximately 20 from newly diagnosed Graves' disease patients. In the clinical cohort, patients with persistent Graves' disease had used antithyroid drugs for an average of roughly 10 years. Summary of the overall study and its limitations: Only peripheral blood was studied, because thyroid tissue, the primary lesion, was inaccessible. Persistent disease showed preferential use of TRBV28, TRBJ1-2 and TRBJ2-5, whereas newly diagnosed disease favored TRBV20-1 and TRBJ2-1. Persistent patients shared more public clonotypes among themselves (around 3,000) than newly diagnosed patients did (about 1,000). As a limitation, the authors acknowledged that the small sample size may reduce accuracy. Sequencing and analysis were restricted to the TCR beta chain. Lower TCR Shannon entropy and fewer highly expanded clones were observed in persistent Graves' disease patients than in newly diagnosed patients, which suggested clonal expansion.

The CDR1 and CDR2 encoded by the germline V gene are MNHNS and SASEGT. A distance of 16 bases separates the germline ends of V and J, which lose 8 bases and 2 bases respectively. The CDR3 runs 14 amino acids, cysteine and phenylalanine included. Of all the DNA, just the CDR3 is kept, 42 bases in frame from base 1. Libraries were made using multiplex PCR. Reads for this sample came from an Illumina HiSeq 4000. CDR3 regions were amplified by Arm-PCR with iRepertoire HTBI primers to construct TCR beta libraries. PCR products were gel purified before sequencing. From the authors' description of their analysis: Gene usage analysis of CDR3 amino acid clonotypes relied on the roughly 60 TRBV and fewer than 15 TRBJ segments identified across samples. COPE and FqMerger were used to merge filtered high-quality paired reads into contigs. BLAST was used to align contigs to IMGT TRBV, TRBD and TRBJ reference genes, and CDR3 was defined according to IMGT. Any clonotype with a frequency above 0.1% was counted as a highly expanded clone. Shannon entropy served as the measure of repertoire diversity, while the Gini coefficient captured V-J evenness. Clonotypes shared by more than one individual were considered public. TCRdb reanalyzed the raw reads on its own, using fastp at Q25 for trimming and MiXCR for clone calling, and kept in-frame beta chains. CDR3 protein sequences are deduplicated, and each keeps its most common genes and DNA. The V and J calls were not made by the authors but by TCRdb's processing. The sample data list around 510,000 distinct CDR3 sequences, and more than 20% of these were observed just once. The leading ten clones occupy roughly 8% of the sample.

The V and J genes are TRBV6-1 and TRBJ2-7; the D element might be TRBD1 or TRBD2, as each aligns at 5 bases. The sample consisted of peripheral blood mononuclear cells (PBMCs), taken when the disease was refractory, from a patient treated with antithyroid drugs. The TCR comes from a female donor with Graves disease. The CDR3 loop reads CASELGEFAYEQYF. The nucleotides are TGTGCCAGCGAATTAGGGGAGTTTGCCTACGAGCAGTACTTC.